These 22 T cell receptor beta chains share one sample of origin, sequenced in a study of T cell responses to AZD1222 COVID-19 vaccine. Using immunoSEQ multiplex PCR, the repertoire was profiled, and TCRdb retains in-frame clones only, with some absent. The data show some 120,000 clones, 90% to 95% seen once. This specimen was peripheral blood, taken on day 0 of AZD1222 vaccination. All receptors come from an adult in good health.

Of note for this clone: A read error may account for a junction end that differs from germline. The chain combines TRBV27 with TRBJ2-7; the match to TRBD2 covers 7 bases. CDR1 and CDR2 (germline): MNHEY, SMNVEV (reference sequence). This CDR3 comprises 13 residues. CDR3 nucleotides: TGTGCCAGCAGCCAGTTGGGACTAAGGGAGCAGTGCTTC. Amino acid sequence: CASSQLGLREQCF.

This clone appeared once. CDR3 sequence reads: CASSPAREGTEAFF. The CDR3 DNA reads TGTGCCAGCTCACCCGCCCGTGAGGGCACTGAAGCTTTCTTT. This chain uses TRBV18 with TRBJ1-1; no definite D call. V lost 3 bases and J lost 4, with 12 bases in between. This CDR3 region has 14 residues. Looked up from germline, CDR1 is KGHSH and CDR2 is LQKENI. Full variable domain (remainder filled in from reference TRBV18 and TRBJ1-1): NAGVMQNPRHLVRRRGQEARLRCSPMKGHSHVYWYRQLPEEGLKFMVYLQKENIIDESGMPKERFSAEFPKEGPSILRIQQVVRGDSAAYFCASSPAREGTEAFFGQGTRLTVV.

The chain joins TRBV20-1 to TRBJ2-7; 7 nucleotides align to TRBD1. This CDR3 is built from 11 residues. The V segment lost 5 bases and the J segment 7 bases; nucleotides outside the gene matches: 5. Germline V CDR1 and CDR2: DFQATT, SNEGSKA (reference sequence). CDR3 DNA sequence: TGCAGTGCTCTAATACAGGGGGAGCAGTACTTC. Translating gives CSALIQGEQYF.

For the CDR3, the DNA is TGTGCCAGCAGCCGGACAGGGCAGTGGGAAAAACTGTTTTTT. Protein: CASSRTGQWEKLFF. The chain is built from TRBV7-9 and TRBJ1-4, with TRBD1 matching 8 bases. The trim removed 5 bases at V and 8 bases at J, leaving 7 bases unmatched. Germline V gives CDR1 SEHNR, CDR2 FQNEAQ (reference sequence). This CDR3 is 14 amino acids long.

For the CDR3, the DNA is TGTGCCAGTAGTCCGGGACAGGGACCCTACGAGCAGTACTTC. It specifies CASSPGQGPYEQYF. This chain links TRBV19 with TRBJ2-7; 9 positions agree with TRBD1. Germline lookup yields CDR1 LNHDA and CDR2 SQIVND (reference sequence). There are 14 residues in the CDR3. The V gene end was trimmed by 5 bases and the J gene end by 2 bases; junction bases not matched to a gene: 4.

The CDR3 here is CASSPNQGKVETQYF. The CDR3 nucleotides read TGTGCCAGCAGCCCAAACCAGGGAAAAGTGGAGACCCAGTACTTC. The chain employs TRBV11-3 and TRBJ2-5; perhaps TRBD1 as D (5 bases). This CDR3 spans 15 amino acids. Germline V gene sequence: CDR1 SGHNT, CDR2 YENEEA. The V and J ends lost 5 bases and 5 bases respectively, with 18 bases between them.

The chain joins TRBV18 to TRBJ1-2, with D unclear. The CDR3 extends over 13 amino acids. The V end lost 3 bases, the J end lost 2 bases, and 7 bases lay between the germline ends. Germline-derived CDR1 and CDR2 are KGHSH and LQKENI. This CDR3 reads CASSPPANYGYTF. Written as DNA, the CDR3 is TGTGCCAGCTCACCCCCAGCGAACTATGGCTACACCTTC.

CDR3 loop: CASSLDGGDQPQHF. The DNA for the CDR3 is TGTGCCAGCAGCTTAGACGGGGGGGATCAGCCCCAGCATTTT. The rearrangement uses TRBV7-9 and TRBJ1-5; TRBD1 is a possible D gene (5 bases). Germline V gives CDR1 SEHNR, CDR2 FQNEAQ (reference sequence). The germline V and J ends were trimmed by 1 base and 5 bases, with 9 bases remaining between them. The CDR3 sequence is 14 residues long.

V is TRBV6-5 and J is TRBJ1-1; 7 bases are shared with TRBD1. This CDR3 is 14 amino acids long. Germline V gene data show CDR1 as MNHEY and CDR2 as SVGAGI. J gave up 5 bases and V 8 bases, and 11 bases lay outside the gene matches. CDR3 sequence (DNA): TGTGCCAGCCTGGTTCAGGGGGTTCAGACTGAAGCTTTCTTT. This gives the protein CASLVQGVQTEAFF.

The genes are TRBV19 and TRBJ1-1, with D possibly TRBD1 on 6 matching bases. The ends were cut back, 6 bases at V and 1 base at J, with 12 bases in the middle. The CDR3 sequence is 14 residues long. CDR1 and CDR2 from the germline V gene are LNHDA and SQIVND (reference sequence). CDR3 in DNA: TGTGCCAGTAGGACTCCGGGGGCGAACACTGAAGCTTTCTTT. It translates to CASRTPGANTEAFF. The full variable domain, its missing parts supplied by reference TRBV19 and TRBJ1-1, is DGGITQSPKYLFRKEGQNVTLSCEQNLNHDAMYWYRQDPGQGLRLIYYSQIVNDFQKGDIAEGYSVSREKKESFPLTVTSAQKNPTAFYLCASRTPGANTEAFFGQGTRLTVV.

This sequence joins TRBV9 and TRBJ1-5; perhaps TRBD1 as D (5 bases). CDR1 SGDLS and CDR2 YYNGEE come from the germline V gene. The V end was cut by 0 bases, the J end by 6 bases, with 13 bases between. This CDR3 spans 15 amino acids. This chain's CDR3 is CASSVVQGSAQPQHF. The DNA for the CDR3 is TGTGCCAGCAGCGTAGTTCAGGGTTCAGCTCAGCCCCAGCATTTT. The variable domain in full, with the rest retrieved from reference TRBV9 and TRBJ1-5, is DSGVTQTPKHLITATGQRVTLRCSPRSGDLSVYWYQQSLDQGLQFLIQYYNGEERAKGNILERFSAQQFPDLHSELNLSSLELGDSALYFCASSVVQGSAQPQHFGDGTRLSIL.

The chain combines TRBV10-3 with TRBJ2-7; D ambiguous. Germline V gene sequence: CDR1 ENHRY, CDR2 SYGVKD. CDR3 length: 14 amino acids. Trimming removed 2 bases at V and 5 bases at J, with 13 bases between. The DNA of the CDR3 is TGTGCCATCAGTGAGGAAAACCAATGGGACGAGCAGTACTTC. It codes for CAISEENQWDEQYF.

V is TRBV27 and J is TRBJ1-4, with D perhaps TRBD1 (5 bases). Trimming left V 6 bases short and J 3 bases short, with 17 bases between. Germline CDR1 is MNHEY and CDR2 is SMNVEV (reference sequence). CDR3 length: 16 residues. Here the CDR3 reads CASSQNSGTANEKLFF. The CDR3, as DNA: TGTGCCAGCAGCCAGAATTCCGGGACTGCTAATGAAAAACTGTTTTTT.

This clone was seen a handful of times. V and J are TRBV6-5 and TRBJ2-7, with TRBD2 matching over 9 bases. With V trimmed by 6 bases and J by 3 bases, 6 bases remained unmatched. Per germline, CDR1 MNHEY and CDR2 SVGAGI. This CDR3 has 14 amino acids. As DNA, the CDR3 is TGTGCCAGCAGAACGGGACTAGCTTACTACGAGCAGTACTTC. Its translation is CASRTGLAYYEQYF.

V is TRBV11-3 and J is TRBJ2-2; maybe TRBD1 (5 bases). This CDR3 contains 15 residues. The V end was cut by 1 base, the J end by 8 bases, with 14 bases between. Germline loops: CDR1 SGHNT, CDR2 YENEEA. The CDR3 spells CASSLGQGGSGELFF. Written as DNA, the CDR3 is TGTGCCAGCAGCTTAGGGCAGGGTGGCAGTGGGGAGCTGTTTTTT.

This clone has a single count. The chain uses TRBV5-5 and TRBJ2-7, with a tentative D call TRBD2 (6 bases). The CDR3 has 13 amino acids. V was pared by 3 bases and J by 6 bases, with 13 bases between. CDR1 SGHKS and CDR2 YYEKEE come from the germline V gene (reference sequence). The CDR3 is CASSSPRRVEQYF. The CDR3, as DNA: TGTGCCAGCAGCTCACCTCGGAGGGTCGAGCAGTACTTC. Using reference TRBV5-5 and TRBJ2-7 for the parts outside the CDR3, the full variable domain is DAGVTQSPTHLIKTRGQQVTLRCSPISGHKSVSWYQQVLGQGPQFIFQYYEKEERGRGNFPDRFSARQFPNYSSELNVNALLLGDSALYLCASSSPRRVEQYFGPGTRLTVT.

V gene TRBV28 combines with J gene TRBJ2-3; tentative D call: TRBD2 (6 bases). Germline CDR1 is MDHEN and CDR2 is SYDVKM. V lost 3 bases, J lost 2 bases, and 12 bases lay in between. The CDR3 spans 15 residues. The CDR3 DNA is TGTGCCAGCAGTTTGGGCGGGGCCTACACAGATACGCAGTATTTT. Amino acid sequence: CASSLGGAYTDTQYF.

The chain is built from TRBV6-4 and TRBJ1-2; D possibly corresponds to TRBD1 (5 bases). There are 14 residues in the CDR3. V was trimmed by 3 bases and J by 8 bases, leaving 16 bases between them. Germline V gene data show CDR1 as MRHNA and CDR2 as SNTAGT. The DNA for the CDR3 is TGTGCCAGCAGTGAATCAGGGACGTCTGACGGCTACACCTTC. It specifies CASSESGTSDGYTF.

V and J are TRBV5-6 and TRBJ1-6, with 8 nucleotides matching TRBD1. With V trimmed by 4 bases and J by 10 bases, 13 bases remained unmatched. This CDR3 has 16 residues. Germline-derived CDR1 and CDR2 are SGHDT and YYEEEE. CDR3 protein: CASSPRTGKKESPLHF. CDR3 bases: TGTGCCAGCAGCCCGCGGACAGGGAAGAAGGAATCACCCCTCCACTTT.

This sequence joins TRBV29-1 and TRBJ2-7, with unresolved D. V lost 2 bases and J lost 3, with 20 bases in between. The V gene's germline CDR1 is SQVTM and CDR2 ANQGSEA. The CDR3 extends over 16 amino acids. The CDR3 reads CSVERRGDFGDYEQYF. The CDR3 DNA sequence: TGCAGCGTTGAACGACGAGGAGACTTTGGAGACTACGAGCAGTACTTC.

This rearrangement joins TRBV19 to TRBJ1-1, with D perhaps TRBD1 (5 bases). Looked up from germline, CDR1 is LNHDA and CDR2 is SQIVND (reference sequence). This CDR3 contains 17 residues. Trimming removed 2 bases at V and 1 base at J, with 17 bases between. Written as DNA, the CDR3 is TGTGCCAGTAGTATATATGTAAGTGGGGGTTCGAACACTGAAGCTTTCTTT. The encoded protein is CASSIYVSGGSNTEAFF.

This chain links TRBV7-8 with TRBJ1-2, with a possible D match to TRBD1 (5 bases). Germline V gene data show CDR1 as SGHVS and CDR2 as FQNEAQ. CDR3 length: 12 residues. Trimming removed 2 bases from V and 8 bases from J, with 9 bases in between. CDR3 bases: TGTGCCAGCAGCTTACGGACAAAGGGCTACACCTTC. Translated: CASSLRTKGYTF.